The 17 T cell receptor beta chains below come from one sample, sequenced in a study of beta chain features in type 1 diabetes. The study's findings and limits: TCRB CDR3s were moderately but significantly shorter in Type 1 diabetes patients in all four CD4+ subsets.

The study reverse transcribed the entire isolated RNA, so it sequenced expressed TCRB transcripts. Only in-frame clones appear in the TCRdb table, and some are missing; sequencing was by immunoSEQ multiplex PCR. The sample includes approximately 250,000 clones, roughly 17% of them seen just once. Their specific antigens are unknown. The sample was naive CD4+ T cells from blood. These receptors were obtained from a man in his thirties or forties with type 1 diabetes.

The sample holds one count of this clone. The J gene is TRBJ2-7, the V gene TRBV28; TRBD2 agrees at 11 bases. CDR3 size: 13 residues. Looked up from germline, CDR1 is MDHEN and CDR2 is SYDVKM. The V gene end was trimmed by 10 bases and the J gene end by 4 bases; junction bases not matched to a gene: 6. DNA of the CDR3: TGTGCCACATCCCTAGCGGGAGGTTACGAGCAGTACTTC. Amino acid sequence: CATSLAGGYEQYF.

This clone appeared a few times. This rearrangement joins TRBV6-5 to TRBJ1-2; tentative D call: TRBD1 (6 bases). This CDR3 has 14 amino acids. V gave up 0 bases and J gave up 6 bases, with 11 bases separating them. The germline CDR1 and CDR2 sequences are MNHEY and SVGAGI. The CDR3 nucleotides read TGTGCCAGCAGTTACTCGTACAGGGTGGATGGCTACACCTTC. It is translated as CASSYSYRVDGYTF.

The V call is TRBV9, the J call TRBJ1-2; tentative D call: TRBD1 (5 bases). This CDR3 has 14 amino acids. Per germline, CDR1 SGDLS and CDR2 YYNGEE. The germline V and J ends were trimmed by 4 bases and 6 bases, with 16 bases remaining between them. CDR3 residues: CASSLTEGINGYTF. The CDR3 region has the DNA TGTGCCAGCAGCCTAACGGAGGGGATTAATGGCTACACCTTC.

The V call is TRBV28, the J call TRBJ2-1; 9 bases are a match to TRBD2. This CDR3 is 12 amino acids long. From germline, CDR1 is MDHEN and CDR2 SYDVKM. V dropped 5 bases and J dropped 15; count of bases not matched to a gene: 8. The CDR3 nucleotides are TGTGCCAGCAGTGTAATGACTAGCGGTTCGTTCTTC. Translated: CASSVMTSGSFF.

The chain carries TRBV4-3 and TRBJ2-7, with TRBD2 as a possible D gene (5 bases). This CDR3 is built from 13 residues. The germline V gene has CDR1 LGHNA and CDR2 YSLEER. Trimming cost V 4 bases and J 4 bases, with 11 bases left between them. CDR3 DNA: TGCGCCAGCAGCCTCCAAACGGGGTACGAGCAGTACTTC. Protein product: CASSLQTGYEQYF.

There are a few counts of this clone. The V call is TRBV7-2, the J call TRBJ2-7; TRBD2 aligns across 11 bases. The CDR3 consists of 16 residues. The V gene end was trimmed by 5 bases and the J gene end by 2 bases; junction bases not matched to a gene: 8. Germline V gives CDR1 SGHTA, CDR2 FQGNSA. The CDR3 DNA follows: TGTGCCAGCAGCCGACAGAGACTAGCGGGAACCTACGAGCAGTACTTC. It encodes CASSRQRLAGTYEQYF.

The genes are TRBV7-9 and TRBJ2-5; D gene uncertain. The CDR3 has 14 amino acids. Per the germline V gene, CDR1 is SEHNR and CDR2 is FQNEAQ (reference sequence). Trimming removed 1 base from V and 5 bases from J, with 11 bases in between. The CDR3 nucleotides read TGTGCCAGCAGCTTAGGGCCAGCCCCGGAGACCCAGTACTTC. The encoded protein is CASSLGPAPETQYF.

The V gene is TRBV9, the J gene TRBJ2-3; possible D gene TRBD2, 6 bases. Trimming shortened V by 0 bases and J by 6 bases, and 14 bases separated the two germline ends. Looked up from germline, CDR1 is SGDLS and CDR2 is YYNGEE. The CDR3 is 15 residues long. The CDR3 bases are TGTGCCAGCAGCGTAGTGGAGGGAATTCGGGATACGCAGTATTTT. It is translated as CASSVVEGIRDTQYF.

In its sample, this clone was seen a few times. The CDR3 here is CAWSLWQGNSPLHF. The CDR3 DNA follows: TGTGCCTGGAGTTTATGGCAGGGGAATTCACCCCTCCACTTT. This chain connects TRBV30 to TRBJ1-6; D may be TRBD1 (6 bases). CDR3 length equals 14 residues. V was shortened by 2 bases and J by 7 bases, with 12 bases between the two germline ends. Germline V gene lookup returns CDR1 GTSNPN and CDR2 SVGIG (reference sequence).

The chain joins TRBV7-9 to TRBJ2-2, with a tentative D call TRBD2 (5 bases). This CDR3 comprises 16 residues. The ends were cut back, 2 bases at V and 10 bases at J, with 20 bases in the middle. CDR1 is SEHNR, CDR2 FQNEAQ, per germline (reference sequence). This chain's CDR3 is CASSLLIGMGAEELFF. The CDR3 DNA sequence: TGTGCCAGCAGCTTACTAATCGGGATGGGTGCGGAGGAGCTGTTTTTT.

V is TRBV7-2 and J is TRBJ2-3, with 8 positions matching TRBD2. The V and J ends lost 0 bases and 4 bases, in that order; junction bases with no gene match: 6. The CDR3 extends over 16 amino acids. Germline-derived CDR1 and CDR2 are SGHTA and FQGNSA. CDR3 in amino acids: CASSLAGAGAADTQYF. The CDR3 nucleotides read TGTGCCAGCAGCTTAGCCGGAGCGGGGGCCGCAGATACGCAGTATTTT.

This clone was observed a handful of times. The gene calls are TRBV7-2 and TRBJ2-7, with D possibly called TRBD1 or TRBD2 (5 bases each). The ends were cut back, 5 bases at V and 5 bases at J, with 16 bases in the middle. The CDR3 totals 14 residues. Germline lookup yields CDR1 SGHTA and CDR2 FQGNSA. The CDR3 DNA reads as TGTGCCAGCAGCGCATCCCTAGGGACGAACGAGCAGTACTTC. Encoded protein: CASSASLGTNEQYF. Drawing the rest from reference TRBV7-2 and TRBJ2-7, the complete variable domain is GAGVSQSPSNKVTEKGKDVELRCDPISGHTALYWYRQSLGQGLEFLIYFQGNSAPDKSGLPSDRFSAERTGGSVSTLTIQRTQQEDSAVYLCASSASLGTNEQYFGPGTRLTVT.

This clone was observed a handful of times. V is TRBV29-1 and J is TRBJ1-1; TRBD1 aligns across 7 bases. The germline gives CDR1 SQVTM, CDR2 ANQGSEA. The V and J ends lost 3 bases and 8 bases, in that order; junction bases with no gene match: 6. The CDR3 contains 12 residues. The CDR3 reads CSVDRQGVEAFF. DNA for the CDR3: TGCAGCGTTGATCGACAGGGCGTCGAAGCTTTCTTT. Looking up the rest from reference TRBV29-1 and TRBJ1-1 gives the full variable domain: SAVISQKPSRDICQRGTSLTIQCQVDSQVTMMFWYRQQPGQSLTLIATANQGSEATYESGFVIDKFPISRPNLTFSTLTVSNMSPEDSSIYLCSVDRQGVEAFFGQGTRLTVV.

V usage is TRBV9 and J usage is TRBJ2-3; D is unresolved. Trimming cost V 4 bases and J 3 bases, with 15 bases left between them. CDR3 length equals 15 residues. The germline V gene encodes CDR1 SGDLS and CDR2 YYNGEE. Here the CDR3 DNA reads TGTGCCAGCAGCCAAAGTCTGCAGTCAACAGATACGCAGTATTTT. This gives the protein CASSQSLQSTDTQYF.

This clone was recorded a few times. This chain uses TRBV7-6 with TRBJ2-7, with 10 bases fitting TRBD1. V shed 1 base, J shed 13 bases, and the junction held 7 bases outside the gene matches. CDR1 is SGHVS and CDR2 is FNYEAQ in the germline V gene. The CDR3 is 13 amino acids. The CDR3 DNA is TGTGCCAGCAGCTTAGTTAACGGGACAGGGGTTTACTTC. Amino acid sequence: CASSLVNGTGVYF.

The sample holds a few counts of this clone. The rearrangement links TRBV7-9 to TRBJ2-1, with 7 positions matching TRBD2. Trimming at V came to 4 bases and at J to 9 bases, leaving 3 bases not matched to a gene. The CDR3 spans 12 residues. From germline, CDR1 is SEHNR and CDR2 FQNEAQ (reference sequence). The CDR3 DNA sequence: TGTGCCAGCAGCTCGGGAGGAAGTGAGCAGTTCTTC. Translated: CASSSGGSEQFF.

The V call is TRBV28, the J call TRBJ2-4; 8 positions agree with TRBD2. Germline V gives CDR1 MDHEN, CDR2 SYDVKM. This CDR3 comprises 14 residues. The ends lost 6 bases at V and 9 bases at J; junction bases unmatched: 10. The DNA for the CDR3 is TGTGCCAGCAGCCCTGGGAGCGCGGGAGGCATTCAGTACTTC. It codes for CASSPGSAGGIQYF.